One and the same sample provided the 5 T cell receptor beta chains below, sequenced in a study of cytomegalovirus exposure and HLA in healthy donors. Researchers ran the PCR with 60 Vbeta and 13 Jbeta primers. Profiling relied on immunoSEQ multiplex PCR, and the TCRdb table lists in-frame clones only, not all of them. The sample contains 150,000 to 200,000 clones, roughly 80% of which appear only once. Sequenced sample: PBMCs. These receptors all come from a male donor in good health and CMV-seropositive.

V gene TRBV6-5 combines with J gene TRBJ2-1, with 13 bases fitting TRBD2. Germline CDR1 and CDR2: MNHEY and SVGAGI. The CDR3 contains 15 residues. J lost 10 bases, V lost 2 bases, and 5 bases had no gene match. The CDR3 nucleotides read TGTGCCAGCAGTTACGGGACTAGCGGGACCCAGGAGCAGTTCTTC. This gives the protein CASSYGTSGTQEQFF.

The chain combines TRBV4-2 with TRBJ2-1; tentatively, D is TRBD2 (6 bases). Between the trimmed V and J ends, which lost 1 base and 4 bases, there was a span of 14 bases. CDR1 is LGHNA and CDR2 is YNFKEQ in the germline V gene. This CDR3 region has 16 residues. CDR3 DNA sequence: TGTGCCAGCAGCCAAGCAGGGACGGGAGTTTACAATGAGCAGTTCTTC. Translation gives CASSQAGTGVYNEQFF.

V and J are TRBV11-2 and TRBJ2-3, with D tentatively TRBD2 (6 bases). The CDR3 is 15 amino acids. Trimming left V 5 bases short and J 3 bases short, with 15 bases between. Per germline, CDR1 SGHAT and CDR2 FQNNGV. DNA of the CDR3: TGTGCCAGCAGCACTAAAAGGGACTCGACAGATACGCAGTATTTT. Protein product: CASSTKRDSTDTQYF.

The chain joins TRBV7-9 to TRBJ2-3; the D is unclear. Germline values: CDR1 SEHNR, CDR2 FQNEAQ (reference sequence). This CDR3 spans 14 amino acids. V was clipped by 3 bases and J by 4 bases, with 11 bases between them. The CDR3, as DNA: TGTGCCAGCAGCTTCGGGTGGGTTCCAGATACGCAGTATTTT. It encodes CASSFGWVPDTQYF.

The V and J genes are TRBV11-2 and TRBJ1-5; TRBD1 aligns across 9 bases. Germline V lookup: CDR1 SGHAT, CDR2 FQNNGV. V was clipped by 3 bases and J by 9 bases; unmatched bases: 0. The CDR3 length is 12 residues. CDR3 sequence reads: CASSLDRGPQHF. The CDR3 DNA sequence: TGTGCCAGCAGCTTGGACAGGGGGCCCCAGCATTTT. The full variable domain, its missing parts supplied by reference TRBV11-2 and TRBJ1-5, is EAGVAQSPRYKIIEKRQSVAFWCNPISGHATLYWYQQILGQGPKLLIQFQNNGVVDDSQLPKDRFSAERLKGVDSTLKIQPAKLEDSAVYLCASSLDRGPQHFGDGTRLSIL.